These 8 T cell receptor beta chains were all obtained from the same sample, sequenced in a study of T cells after yellow fever vaccination. In TCRdb, the 5' RACE reads were re-called with MiXCR into one record per CDR3 protein. Altogether 150,000 to 200,000 distinct CDR3 sequences are present, over 7% being singletons, with the ten largest covering about a third. Sequencing was performed on CD8+ T cells sorted from PBMCs, taken 45 days after the yellow fever booster vaccination. These receptors came from a young man who received the YFV17D yellow fever vaccine.

This clonotype was found a few times. The rearrangement joins TRBV4-1 to TRBJ2-1, with TRBD2 matching over 8 bases. The trim removed 0 bases at V and 7 bases at J, leaving 5 bases unmatched. This CDR3 is built from 15 residues. Germline V CDR1 and CDR2: MGHRA, YSYEKL. The CDR3 bases are TGCGCCAGCAGCCAAGATAGGGCTAGCGGGAATGAGCAGTTCTTC. Residues: CASSQDRASGNEQFF.

This clonotype was found a few times. The V gene is TRBV5-5, the J gene TRBJ2-2; D remains unclear. The V gene's germline CDR1 is SGHKS and CDR2 YYEKEE (reference sequence). The CDR3 length is 16 residues. The ends were cut back, 1 base at V and 0 bases at J, with 10 bases in the middle. The CDR3, as DNA: TGTGCCAGCAGCTTGTGGGTTTTGTCGAACACCGGGGAGCTGTTTTTT. It specifies CASSLWVLSNTGELFF.

The chain links TRBV4-2 to TRBJ2-3; D is unclear. Trimming shortened V by 0 bases and J by 4 bases, and 5 bases separated the two germline ends. CDR1 is LGHNA and CDR2 is YNFKEQ in the germline V gene. The CDR3 is 13 amino acids. The CDR3 here is CASSQDFPDTQYF. CDR3 DNA: TGTGCCAGCAGCCAAGATTTCCCAGATACGCAGTATTTT.

In this sample, this clonotype turned up a few times. V usage is TRBV27 and J usage is TRBJ2-7, with 7 positions matching TRBD1. Germline assignment: CDR1 MNHEY and CDR2 SMNVEV (reference sequence). This CDR3 is built from 15 residues. J was trimmed by 4 bases and V by 2 bases; bases with no gene match: 8. CDR3 loop: CASSLVTGSQYEQYF. The CDR3 bases are TGTGCCAGCAGTTTAGTGACAGGGAGTCAGTACGAGCAGTACTTC.

This clonotype occurred many times. This chain uses TRBV7-9 with TRBJ1-1; D unresolved. The CDR3 consists of 12 residues. Germline V lookup: CDR1 SEHNR, CDR2 FQNEAQ (reference sequence). The germline V and J ends were trimmed by 3 bases and 5 bases, with 7 bases remaining between them. Written as DNA, the CDR3 is TGTGCCAGCAGCTTCCCCGGGACTGAAGCTTTCTTT. It is translated as CASSFPGTEAFF.

This clonotype was detected ten times or more. This chain connects TRBV6-5 to TRBJ2-2; 8 bases are shared with TRBD1. This CDR3 contains 16 residues. Germline V gives CDR1 MNHEY, CDR2 SVGAGI. J was trimmed by 4 bases and V by 0 bases; bases with no gene match: 4. The CDR3 reads CASSYSQGATTGELFF. CDR3 sequence (DNA): TGTGCCAGCAGTTACTCGCAGGGGGCGACCACCGGGGAGCTGTTTTTT.

The sample holds a few counts of this clonotype. The rearrangement links TRBV7-3 to TRBJ1-1; D gene unclear. CDR1 and CDR2 from the germline V gene are SGHTA and FQGTGA. The CDR3 contains 13 residues. The V end was cut by 6 bases, the J end by 1 base, with 9 bases between. CDR3 sequence reads: CASRPAGNTEAFF. Here the CDR3 DNA reads TGTGCCAGCAGGCCGGCGGGGAACACTGAAGCTTTCTTT.

The sample holds many counts of this clonotype. The chain combines TRBV27 with TRBJ1-5; D uncertain. The CDR3 has 14 residues. V was trimmed by 4 bases and J by 0 bases, leaving 7 bases between them. Germline lookup yields CDR1 MNHEY and CDR2 SMNVEV (reference sequence). CDR3 loop: CASSSGYSNQPQHF. The CDR3 DNA is TGTGCCAGCAGTTCCGGATATAGCAATCAGCCCCAGCATTTT.